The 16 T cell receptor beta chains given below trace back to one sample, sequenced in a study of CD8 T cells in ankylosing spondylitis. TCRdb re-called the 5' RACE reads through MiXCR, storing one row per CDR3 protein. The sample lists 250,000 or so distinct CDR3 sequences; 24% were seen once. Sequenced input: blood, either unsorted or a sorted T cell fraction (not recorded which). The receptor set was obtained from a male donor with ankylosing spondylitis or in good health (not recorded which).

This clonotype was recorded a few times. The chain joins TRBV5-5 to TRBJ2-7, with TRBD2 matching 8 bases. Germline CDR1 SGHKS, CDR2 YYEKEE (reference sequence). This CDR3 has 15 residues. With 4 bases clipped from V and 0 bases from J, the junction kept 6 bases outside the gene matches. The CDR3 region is CASSPGGFTSYEQYF. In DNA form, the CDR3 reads TGTGCCAGCAGCCCGGGGGGGTTTACCTCCTACGAGCAGTACTTC.

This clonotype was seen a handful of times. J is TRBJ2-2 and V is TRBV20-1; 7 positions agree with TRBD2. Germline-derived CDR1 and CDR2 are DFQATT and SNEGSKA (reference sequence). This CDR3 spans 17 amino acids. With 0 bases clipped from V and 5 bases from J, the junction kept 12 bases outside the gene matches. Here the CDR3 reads CSARDGRSGGFTGELFF. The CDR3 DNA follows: TGCAGTGCTAGAGACGGGAGGTCGGGGGGTTTTACCGGGGAGCTGTTTTTT.

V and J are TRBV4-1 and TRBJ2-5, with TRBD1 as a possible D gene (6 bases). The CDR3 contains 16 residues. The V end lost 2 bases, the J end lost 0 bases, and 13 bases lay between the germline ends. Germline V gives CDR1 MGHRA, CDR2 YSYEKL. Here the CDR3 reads CASSQPGTPYQETQYF. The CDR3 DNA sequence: TGCGCCAGCAGCCAACCCGGGACACCCTACCAAGAGACCCAGTACTTC.

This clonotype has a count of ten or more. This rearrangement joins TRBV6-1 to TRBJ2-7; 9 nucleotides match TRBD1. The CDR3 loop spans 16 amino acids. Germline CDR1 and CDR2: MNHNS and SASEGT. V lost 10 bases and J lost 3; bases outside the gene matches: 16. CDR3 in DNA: TGTGCCACCACAAACCCTACAGGGGGCAATCTCTACGAGCAGTACTTC. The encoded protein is CATTNPTGGNLYEQYF.

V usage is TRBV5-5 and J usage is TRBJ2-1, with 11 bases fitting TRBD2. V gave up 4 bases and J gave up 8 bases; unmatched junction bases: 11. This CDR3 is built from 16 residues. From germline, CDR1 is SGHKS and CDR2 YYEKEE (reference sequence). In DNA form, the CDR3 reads TGTGCCAGCAGCACCTTAGCGGGGGGGCTGGGTCATGAGCAGTTCTTC. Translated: CASSTLAGGLGHEQFF.

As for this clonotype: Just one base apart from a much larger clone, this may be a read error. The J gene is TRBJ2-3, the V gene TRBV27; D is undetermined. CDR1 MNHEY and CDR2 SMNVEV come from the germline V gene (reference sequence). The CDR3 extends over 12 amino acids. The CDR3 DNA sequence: TGTGCCAGCAGCCCCGGTGCGAATACGCCGTATTTT. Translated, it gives CASSPGANTPYF.

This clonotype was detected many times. CDR3 in amino acids: CASSQNQGGQPQHF. The DNA of the CDR3 is TGTGCCAGCAGCCAGAATCAAGGGGGTCAGCCCCAGCATTTT. The chain employs TRBV3-1 and TRBJ1-5; TRBD1 might be the D (6 bases). The length of the CDR3 is 14 residues. V lost 3 bases and J lost 6, with 12 bases in between. Germline CDR1 and CDR2: LGHDT and YNNKEL (reference sequence).

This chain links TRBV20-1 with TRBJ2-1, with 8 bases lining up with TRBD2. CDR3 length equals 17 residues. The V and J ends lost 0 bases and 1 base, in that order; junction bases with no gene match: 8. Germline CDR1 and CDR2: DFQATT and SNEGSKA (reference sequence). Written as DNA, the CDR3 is TGCAGTGCTAGAGATTCGGGGGGGGCATGGTCCTACAATGAGCAGTTCTTC. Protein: CSARDSGGAWSYNEQFF.

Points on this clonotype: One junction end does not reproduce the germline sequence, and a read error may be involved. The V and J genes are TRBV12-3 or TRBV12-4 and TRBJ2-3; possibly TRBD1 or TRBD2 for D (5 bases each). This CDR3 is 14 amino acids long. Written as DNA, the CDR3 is TGTGCCAGCAGCTATATGGCTAGCACAGGTACGCAGTATTTT. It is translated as CASSYMASTGTQYF.

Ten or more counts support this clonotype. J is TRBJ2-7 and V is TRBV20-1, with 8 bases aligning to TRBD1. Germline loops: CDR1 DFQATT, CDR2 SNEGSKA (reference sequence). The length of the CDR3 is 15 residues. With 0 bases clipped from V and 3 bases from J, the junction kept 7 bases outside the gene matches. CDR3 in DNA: TGCAGTGCTAGAGATACTGGAGGACAGGGCTACGAGCAGTACTTC. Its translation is CSARDTGGQGYEQYF.

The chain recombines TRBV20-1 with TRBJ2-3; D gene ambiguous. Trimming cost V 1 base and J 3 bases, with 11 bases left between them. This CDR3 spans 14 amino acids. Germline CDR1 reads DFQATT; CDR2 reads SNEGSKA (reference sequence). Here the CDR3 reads CSARGGMETDTQYF. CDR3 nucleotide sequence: TGCAGTGCTAGAGGAGGAATGGAGACAGATACGCAGTATTTT.

The CDR3 sequence is CSARQFGETQYF. In DNA, the CDR3 is TGCAGCGCTAGACAGTTTGGAGAGACCCAGTACTTC. The chain carries TRBV29-1 and TRBJ2-5; TRBD1 is a possible D gene (5 bases). This CDR3 is built from 12 residues. Germline V gene data show CDR1 as SQVTM and CDR2 as ANQGSEA. V was trimmed by 7 bases and J by 4 bases, leaving 13 bases between them.

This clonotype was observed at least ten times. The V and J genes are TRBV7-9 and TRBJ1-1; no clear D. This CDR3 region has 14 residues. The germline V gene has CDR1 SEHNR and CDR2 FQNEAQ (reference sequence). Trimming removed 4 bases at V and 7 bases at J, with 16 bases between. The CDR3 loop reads CASSSSDRVFEAFF. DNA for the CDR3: TGTGCCAGCAGCTCATCGGACCGAGTATTTGAAGCTTTCTTT.

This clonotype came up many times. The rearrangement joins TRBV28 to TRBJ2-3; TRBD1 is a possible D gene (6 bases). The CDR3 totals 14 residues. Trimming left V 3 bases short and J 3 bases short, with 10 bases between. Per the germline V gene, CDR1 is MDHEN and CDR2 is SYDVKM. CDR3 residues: CASSLQGWTDTQYF. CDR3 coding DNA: TGTGCCAGCAGTTTGCAGGGGTGGACAGATACGCAGTATTTT.

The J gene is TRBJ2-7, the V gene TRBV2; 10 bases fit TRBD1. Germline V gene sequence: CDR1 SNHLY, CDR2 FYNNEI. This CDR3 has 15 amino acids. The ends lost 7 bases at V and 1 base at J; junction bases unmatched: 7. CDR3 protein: CASKKQGQGSYEQYF. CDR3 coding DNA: TGTGCCAGCAAGAAACAGGGACAGGGGTCCTACGAGCAGTACTTC.

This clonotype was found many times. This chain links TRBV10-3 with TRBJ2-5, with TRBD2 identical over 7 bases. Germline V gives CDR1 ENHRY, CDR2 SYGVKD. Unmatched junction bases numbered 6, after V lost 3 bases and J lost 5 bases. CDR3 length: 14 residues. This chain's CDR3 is CAISDQREGETQYF. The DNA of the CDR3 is TGTGCCATCAGTGACCAAAGGGAGGGGGAGACCCAGTACTTC.